One and the same sample provided the 25 T cell receptor beta chains below, sequenced in a study of T cells expressing NK-cell markers. TCRdb reprocessed the 5' RACE reads and reports one entry per CDR3 protein, with no DNA. Across a few hundred thousand distinct CDR3 sequences, the top ten clones capture about 5.2% of the sample. The sequencing input was blood T cells: a sorted CD56 or NKG2C T cell subset, CD4+ or CD8+ T cells, or bulk PBMC T cells (not recorded which). All receptors come from a man between 18 and 69 years old in good health.

The chain is built from TRBV10-3 and TRBJ2-7. This CDR3 is 16 amino acids long. CDR1 is ENHRY and CDR2 is SYGVKD in the germline V gene. CDR3 region: CAISESFGRGTYEQYF.

This chain uses TRBV2 with TRBJ1-4. The CDR3 has 13 amino acids. The germline gives CDR1 SNHLY, CDR2 FYNNEI. The CDR3 reads CASSEANGGKLFF.

The chain couples TRBV20-1 to TRBJ2-1. Looked up from germline, CDR1 is DFQATT and CDR2 is SNEGSKA (reference sequence). This CDR3 has 15 amino acids. The chain's CDR3 is CSARIFQRSYNEQFF.

The gene calls are TRBV24-1 and TRBJ1-5; the D call from TCRdb, TRBD1, cannot be confirmed without DNA. The V gene's germline CDR1 is KGHDR and CDR2 SFDVKD. The length of the CDR3 is 16 residues. The CDR3 loop is CATSESGQGNNQPQHF.

The chain links TRBV9 to TRBJ2-7. CDR1 and CDR2 (germline): SGDLS, YYNGEE. The CDR3 covers 13 residues. CDR3 amino acids: CARRAQQMDEQYF.

The CDR3 sequence: CSAAQGRFGKAFF. J is TRBJ1-1 and V is TRBV29-1; TCRdb's assignment of TRBD1 cannot be checked, as there is no DNA. The CDR3 is 13 residues long. CDR1 and CDR2 (germline): SQVTM, ANQGSEA.

The V gene is TRBV11-1, the J gene TRBJ2-2; the TRBD1 assignment by TCRdb is unverifiable without DNA. This CDR3 contains 13 residues. The germline CDR1 and CDR2 sequences are SGHAT and FQDESV (reference sequence). The CDR3: CASRGQGAGELFF. The full variable domain, with the rest looked up from reference TRBV11-1 and TRBJ2-2, is EAEVAQSPRYKITEKSQAVAFWCDPISGHATLYWYRQILGQGPELLVQFQDESVVDDSQLPKDRFSAERLKGVDSTLKIQPAELGDSAMYLCASRGQGAGELFFGEGSRLTVL.

CDR3 sequence: CATRAGGGGRKNEQFF. This chain joins TRBV24-1 and TRBJ2-1; TCRdb's assignment of TRBD2 cannot be checked, as there is no DNA. This CDR3 has 16 amino acids. Germline values: CDR1 KGHDR, CDR2 SFDVKD.

V is TRBV5-1 and J is TRBJ2-1; the D call of TRBD1 rests on TCRdb alone, since no DNA is present to check it. The CDR3 contains 13 residues. Germline V gives CDR1 SGHRS, CDR2 YFSETQ. The CDR3 reads CASRRAVYNEQFF.

The chain uses TRBV12-3 or TRBV12-4 and TRBJ2-4; with no DNA, the TCRdb D assignment of TRBD1 cannot be verified. CDR3 length equals 16 residues. The CDR3 loop is CASSPTRQLAKNIQYF.

This rearrangement joins TRBV18 to TRBJ2-1; TCRdb's D gene call, TRBD2, goes unchecked for lack of DNA. The CDR3 contains 16 residues. The V gene's germline CDR1 is KGHSH and CDR2 LQKENI. CDR3 protein: CASSQTSGVPYNEQFF.

V usage is TRBV5-6 and J usage is TRBJ1-6; TCRdb selects TRBD1, and the lack of DNA leaves this call unchecked. From germline, CDR1 is SGHDT and CDR2 YYEEEE. This CDR3 is built from 14 residues. The CDR3 loop is CASTRTNRRSPLHF.

The chain has TRBV28 and TRBJ2-7; there is no DNA to check the TCRdb D call of TRBD1. The CDR3 consists of 14 residues. Germline V gene sequence: CDR1 MDHEN, CDR2 SYDVKM. The CDR3 region is CASGGGLWTNEQYF.

The chain carries TRBV20-1 and TRBJ2-3; the TCRdb D gene call, TRBD1, has no DNA to confirm it. CDR3 length equals 14 residues. Per germline, CDR1 DFQATT and CDR2 SNEGSKA (reference sequence). The CDR3: CSARAWGKEDTQYF.

The chain recombines TRBV7-3 with TRBJ2-3; TCRdb's D gene call, TRBD1, goes unchecked for lack of DNA. The CDR3 length is 15 residues. Germline CDR1 is SGHTA and CDR2 is FQGTGA. The chain's CDR3 is CASSPEGQGFYTQYF.

The gene calls are TRBV3-1 and TRBJ1-6; with no DNA, the TCRdb D assignment of TRBD1 cannot be verified. This CDR3 is 14 amino acids long. Germline V gives CDR1 LGHDT, CDR2 YNNKEL (reference sequence). CDR3 amino acids: CASSQDWQAGRLHF.

The chain is built from TRBV7-8 and TRBJ2-3; TCRdb selects TRBD1, and the lack of DNA leaves this call unchecked. Germline V gene lookup returns CDR1 SGHVS and CDR2 FQNEAQ. This CDR3 region has 16 residues. The CDR3 protein is CASSPYRGRITDTQYF.

The chain uses TRBV2 and TRBJ2-1. The CDR3 is 12 amino acids. Germline CDR1 SNHLY, CDR2 FYNNEI. CDR3 residues: CASSRDRTEQFF.

The J gene is TRBJ1-2, the V gene TRBV4-2. The CDR3 is made up of 14 amino acids. Germline V gene lookup returns CDR1 LGHNA and CDR2 YNFKEQ. Here the CDR3 reads CASSQAAGSYGYTF.

The V call is TRBV6-1, the J call TRBJ2-5; TCRdb designates TRBD1, a call that cannot be tested without DNA. The CDR3 extends over 15 amino acids. From germline, CDR1 is MNHNS and CDR2 SASEGT. The CDR3 sequence: CASSRTGGRRGSQYF.

The J gene is TRBJ1-2, the V gene TRBV18; checking the TCRdb D call of TRBD1 is not possible without DNA. From germline, CDR1 is KGHSH and CDR2 LQKENI. CDR3 size: 15 residues. CDR3 protein: CASSLGPRDTYGYTF.

The chain has TRBV28 and TRBJ1-2. This CDR3 has 12 amino acids. Germline CDR1 and CDR2: MDHEN and SYDVKM. This CDR3 reads CATTEGRYGYTF.

J is TRBJ1-1 and V is TRBV7-9. Germline lookup yields CDR1 SEHNR and CDR2 FQNEAQ (reference sequence). The CDR3 runs 11 residues. CDR3 in amino acids: CASSLVDEAFF. The full variable domain, in which reference TRBV7-9 and TRBJ1-1 provide the parts outside the CDR3, is DTGVSQNPRHKITKRGQNVTFRCDPISEHNRLYWYRQTLGQGPEFLTYFQNEAQLEKSRLLSDRFSAERPKGSFSTLEIQRTEQGDSAMYLCASSLVDEAFFGQGTRLTVV.

The V gene is TRBV20-1, the J gene TRBJ1-1; TCRdb selects TRBD1, and the lack of DNA leaves this call unchecked. CDR1 is DFQATT and CDR2 is SNEGSKA in the germline V gene (reference sequence). The CDR3 is 13 residues long. The CDR3 loop reads CSAIGQDISEAFF.

This rearrangement joins TRBV19 to TRBJ1-6. CDR3 length: 15 amino acids. From germline, CDR1 is LNHDA and CDR2 SQIVND (reference sequence). The CDR3 loop reads CASSTAWGYNSPLHF.